This T cell receptor beta chain was identified during a study of radiation and T cells in renal cell carcinoma (dated by TCRdb to the early 2020s). About the investigation overall: TCR beta sequencing covered some 55 samples in total, comprising some 25 tumors and approximately 27 peripheral blood samples. The last blood draw happened 4 weeks after radiation, timed to coincide with nephrectomy. Across all 50 or so samples, 4,016,671 unique CDR3 nucleotide sequences, encoding roughly 3 million unique CDR3 amino acid sequences, were identified.

Points the paper makes about the study in general: Changes in the blood repertoire were not tracked past 4 weeks after treatment. Top tumor clonotypes rose in blood from baseline to 2 weeks post-radiation, then contracted by 4 weeks, suggesting transient expansion of tumor-resident clones. With a single-armed trial design, the study had no way to address how radiation dose or scheduling affects the TCR repertoire. Because pretreatment tumor biopsies were not available, the baseline intratumoral presence of clonotypes could not be determined.

CDR1 and CDR2 were assigned from the germline V gene (reference sequence) as LNHNV and YYDKDF. CDR3 length: 14 amino acids, cysteine to phenylalanine. Only the CDR3 DNA is retained, 42 bases long and in frame from the first base. Deletion took 0 bases off V and 12 bases off J, with a span of 17 bases between the germline ends. The immunoSEQ kit was used, according to the manufacturer's recommendations, to generate TCR beta libraries from genomic DNA. Library preparation used a first multiplex PCR with proprietary primers, then a second PCR adding unique barcodes, with bead cleanups after each round. A positive control reaction and a negative control reaction, both provided in the kit, were run with every batch of samples. The final libraries were assessed on an Agilent 4200 TapeStation D1000 ScreenTape, pooled by volume, and quantified by qPCR. Sequencing ran on an Illumina NextSeq500 with a MidOutput 150-cycle cartridge, using 156 Read1 and 15 Index1 cycles with kit custom primers. The pooled library was loaded at 1.0 pM with a roughly 20% PhiX control spike-in. The published analysis was carried out like this. The vendor-processed data were analyzed in R, and a clonotype was defined as all T cells that share the same CDR3 nucleotide sequence. In the clone abundance analyses, frequencies in each sample were normalized to that sample's 10,000 most abundant clones. Public T cell clones, averaging fewer than five per sample, were removed before analysis. Tumor-enriched and baseline blood-enriched clonotypes were defined by at least a 32-fold difference in abundance between compartments. A beta-binomial differential abundance model was used to identify clonotypes that expanded or contracted between blood time points. Tumor-blood repertoire similarity was measured with the Baroni-Urbani and Buser coefficient, and groups were compared using two-tailed Wilcoxon tests in R. The immuneACCESS repertoire file appears here via TCRdb, limited to in-frame rearrangements. These files lack a portion of the clones; in checked studies, under half of the deficit traces to unresolved V genes, and the cause of the others is not known. The D gene and trimming were derived from the DNA, and the V and J assignments and clone size from that table. This sample has 150,000 to 200,000 clones in its table, and around 90% of those were observed once. Approximately 10% of the sample rests with the top ten.

Details on this clone: Its antigen target is currently unknown. One base away there is no much larger clone; base qualities are not given.

Reading the label with the study, this specimen's time point is: blood 4 weeks post-SBRT, at nephrectomy. The treatment or condition label, as the study defines it: 15 Gy SBRT to primary tumor, nephrectomy 4 weeks later. The samples were obtained from a clinical trial, where primary renal cell carcinomas were treated with 15 Gy stereotactic body radiation therapy and then removed by nephrectomy 4 weeks afterward. To follow tumor-enriched clonotypes, peripheral blood was collected serially from radiation-treated patients at baseline and again at 2 weeks and 4 weeks after SBRT. Renal cell carcinoma with clear cell pathology was present in all patients. Genomic DNA for TCR sequencing was prepared using the QIAamp DNA Blood Mini Kit (Qiagen). Only samples passing all quality control checks were included in the analyses.

The specimen comprised blood, sampled from a patient whose treatment included radiotherapy and nephrectomy. This TCR derives from a woman between 50 and 59 years old with renal cell carcinoma. The chain employs TRBV15 and TRBJ1-2; there is no confident call for the D gene. DNA sequence: TGTGCCACCAGCAGAGATAGCTCTTGGGATGTGAACACCTTC. Translated, it gives CATSRDSSWDVNTF.